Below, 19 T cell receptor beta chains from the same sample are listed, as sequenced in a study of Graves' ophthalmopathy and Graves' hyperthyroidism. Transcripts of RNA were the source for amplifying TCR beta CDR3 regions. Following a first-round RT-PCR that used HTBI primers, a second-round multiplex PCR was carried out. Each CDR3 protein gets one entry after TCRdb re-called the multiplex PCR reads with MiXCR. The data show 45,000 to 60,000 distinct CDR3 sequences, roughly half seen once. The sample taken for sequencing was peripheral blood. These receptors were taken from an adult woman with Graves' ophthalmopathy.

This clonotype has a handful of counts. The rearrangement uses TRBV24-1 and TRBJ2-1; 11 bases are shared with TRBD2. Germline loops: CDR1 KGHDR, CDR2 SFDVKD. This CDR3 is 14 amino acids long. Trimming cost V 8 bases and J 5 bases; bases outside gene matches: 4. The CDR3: CATTAGLADNEQFF. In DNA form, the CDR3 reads TGTGCCACCACCGCGGGACTAGCGGACAATGAGCAGTTCTTC.

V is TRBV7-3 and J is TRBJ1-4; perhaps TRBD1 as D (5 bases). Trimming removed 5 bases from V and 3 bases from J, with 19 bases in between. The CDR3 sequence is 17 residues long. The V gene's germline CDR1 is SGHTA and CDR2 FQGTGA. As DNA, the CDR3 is TGTGCCAGCAGCCTCATGGCTAGCGGGACCCCTAATGAAAAACTGTTTTTT. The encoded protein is CASSLMASGTPNEKLFF.

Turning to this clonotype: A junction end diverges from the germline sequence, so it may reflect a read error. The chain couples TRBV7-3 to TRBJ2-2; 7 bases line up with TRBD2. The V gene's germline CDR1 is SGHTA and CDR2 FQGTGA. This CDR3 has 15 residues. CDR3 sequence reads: CASSSGGVLAGELYF. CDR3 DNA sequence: TGTGCCAGCAGCTCGGGGGGAGTTTTGGCCGGGGAGCTGTATTTT.

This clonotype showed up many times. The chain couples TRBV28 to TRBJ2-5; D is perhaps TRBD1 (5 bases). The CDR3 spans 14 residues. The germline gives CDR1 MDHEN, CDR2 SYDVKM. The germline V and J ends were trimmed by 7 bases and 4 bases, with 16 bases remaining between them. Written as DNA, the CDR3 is TGTGCCAGCAATGGGCAGGGCCCATCAGAGACCCAGTACTTC. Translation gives CASNGQGPSETQYF.

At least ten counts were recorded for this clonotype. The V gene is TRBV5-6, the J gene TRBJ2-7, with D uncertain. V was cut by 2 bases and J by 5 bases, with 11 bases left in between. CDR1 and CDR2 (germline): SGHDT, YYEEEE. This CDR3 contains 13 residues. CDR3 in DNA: TGTGCCAGCAGCTTACCCCTAAGTCACGAGCAGTACTTC. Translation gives CASSLPLSHEQYF.

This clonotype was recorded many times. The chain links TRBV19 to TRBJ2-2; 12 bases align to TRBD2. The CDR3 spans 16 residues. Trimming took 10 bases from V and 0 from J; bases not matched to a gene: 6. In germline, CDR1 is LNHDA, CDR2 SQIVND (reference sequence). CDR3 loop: CATRTSGIANTGELFF. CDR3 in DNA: TGTGCCACGAGGACTAGCGGGATCGCGAACACCGGGGAGCTGTTTTTT.

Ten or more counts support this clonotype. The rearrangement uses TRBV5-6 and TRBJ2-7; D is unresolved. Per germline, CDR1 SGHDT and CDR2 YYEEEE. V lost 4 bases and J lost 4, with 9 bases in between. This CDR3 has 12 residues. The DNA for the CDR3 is TGTGCCAGCAGCCGGACGGGTTACGAGCAGTACTTC. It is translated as CASSRTGYEQYF.

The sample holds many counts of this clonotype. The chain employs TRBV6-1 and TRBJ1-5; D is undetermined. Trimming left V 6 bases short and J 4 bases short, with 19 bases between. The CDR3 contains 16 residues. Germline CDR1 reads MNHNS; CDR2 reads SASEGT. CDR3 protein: CASRPTESPGNQPQHF. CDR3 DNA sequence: TGTGCCAGCAGACCCACAGAATCCCCTGGAAATCAGCCCCAGCATTTT.

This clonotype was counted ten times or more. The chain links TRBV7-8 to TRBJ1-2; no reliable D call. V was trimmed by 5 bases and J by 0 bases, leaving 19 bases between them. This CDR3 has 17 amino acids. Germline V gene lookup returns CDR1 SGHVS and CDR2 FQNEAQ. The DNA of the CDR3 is TGTGCCAGCAGCGGTAACAGAGCTACCCAAACTAACTATGGCTACACCTTC. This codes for CASSGNRATQTNYGYTF.

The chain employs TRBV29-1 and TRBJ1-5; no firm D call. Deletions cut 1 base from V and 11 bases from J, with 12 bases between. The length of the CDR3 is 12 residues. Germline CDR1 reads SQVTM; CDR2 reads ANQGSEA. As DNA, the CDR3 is TGCAGCGTTGAAGTAGGGCAGAAGACCCAGCATTTT. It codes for CSVEVGQKTQHF.

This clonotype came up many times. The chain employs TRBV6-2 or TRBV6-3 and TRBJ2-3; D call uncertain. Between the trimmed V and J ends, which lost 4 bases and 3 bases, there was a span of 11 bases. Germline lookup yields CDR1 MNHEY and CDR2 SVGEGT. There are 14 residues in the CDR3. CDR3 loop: CASSSDDTTDTQYF. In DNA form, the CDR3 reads TGTGCCAGCAGTTCGGATGACACAACAGATACGCAGTATTTT.

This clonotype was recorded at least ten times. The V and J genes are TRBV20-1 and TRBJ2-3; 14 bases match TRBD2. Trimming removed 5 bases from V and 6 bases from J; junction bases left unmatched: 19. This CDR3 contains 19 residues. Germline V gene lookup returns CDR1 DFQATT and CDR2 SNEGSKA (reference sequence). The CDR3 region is CSAGAHPTSGRATGDTQYF. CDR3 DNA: TGCAGTGCTGGGGCCCATCCGACTAGCGGGAGGGCCACAGGGGATACGCAGTATTTT.

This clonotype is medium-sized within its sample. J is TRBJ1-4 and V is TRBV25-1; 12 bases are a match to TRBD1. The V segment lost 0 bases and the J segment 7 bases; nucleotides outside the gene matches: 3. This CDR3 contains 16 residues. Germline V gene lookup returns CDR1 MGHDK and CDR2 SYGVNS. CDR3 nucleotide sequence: TGTGCCAGCAGTGAATATCGGGGACAGGGGGCTGAAAAACTGTTTTTT. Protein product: CASSEYRGQGAEKLFF.

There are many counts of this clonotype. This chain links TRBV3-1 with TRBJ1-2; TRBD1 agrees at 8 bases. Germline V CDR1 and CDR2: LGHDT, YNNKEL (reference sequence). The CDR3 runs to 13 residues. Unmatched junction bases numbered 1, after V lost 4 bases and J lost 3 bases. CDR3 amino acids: CASSLDRDYGYTF. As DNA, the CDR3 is TGTGCCAGCAGCCTGGACAGGGACTATGGCTACACCTTC.

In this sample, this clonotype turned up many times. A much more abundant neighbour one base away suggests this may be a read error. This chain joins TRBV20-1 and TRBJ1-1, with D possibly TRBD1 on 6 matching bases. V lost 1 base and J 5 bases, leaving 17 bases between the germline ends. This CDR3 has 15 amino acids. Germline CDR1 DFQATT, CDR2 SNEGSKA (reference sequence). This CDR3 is CSARAKRQGTTEAFF. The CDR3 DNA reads TGCAGTGCTAGAGCCAAGCGGCAGGGGACAACTGAAGCTTTCTTT.

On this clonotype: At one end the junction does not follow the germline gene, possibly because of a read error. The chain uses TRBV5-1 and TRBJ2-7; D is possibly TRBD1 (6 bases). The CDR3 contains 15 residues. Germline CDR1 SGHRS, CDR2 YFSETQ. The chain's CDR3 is CASSLGTRGTYEQYF. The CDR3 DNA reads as TGCGCCAGCAGCTTAGGGACAAGGGGGACCTACGAGCAGTACTTT.

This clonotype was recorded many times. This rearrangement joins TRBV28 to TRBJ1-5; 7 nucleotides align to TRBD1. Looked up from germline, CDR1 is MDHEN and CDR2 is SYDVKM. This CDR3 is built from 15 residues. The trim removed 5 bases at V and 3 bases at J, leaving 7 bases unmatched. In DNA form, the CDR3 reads TGTGCCAGCAGTCCTAGGACAGGACACAATCAGCCCCAGCATTTT. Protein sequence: CASSPRTGHNQPQHF.

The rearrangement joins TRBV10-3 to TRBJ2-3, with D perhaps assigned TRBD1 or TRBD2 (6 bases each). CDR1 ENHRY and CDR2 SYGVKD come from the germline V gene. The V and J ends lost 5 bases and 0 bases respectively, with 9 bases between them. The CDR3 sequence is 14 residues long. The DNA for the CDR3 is TGTGCCATCAGTACAGGGACTAGCACAGATACGCAGTATTTT. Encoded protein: CAISTGTSTDTQYF.

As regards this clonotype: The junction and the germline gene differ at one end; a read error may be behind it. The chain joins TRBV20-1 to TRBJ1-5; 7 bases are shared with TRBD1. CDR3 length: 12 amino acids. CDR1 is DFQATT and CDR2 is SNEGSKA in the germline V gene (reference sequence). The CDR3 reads CNVRTGHQPRHF. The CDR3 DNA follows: TGCAATGTGAGGACAGGACATCAGCCCCGGCATTTT.